This T cell receptor beta chain came from a study of shared clonotypes between healthy human individuals. Some clones are missing from TCRdb's copy, which holds only in-frame ones; the method was immunoSEQ multiplex PCR. Of 2,100,000 or so clones listed, 90% to 97% were seen once; the top ten hold around 0.13%. This CDR3 has 16 residues. Trimming took off 3 bases at V and 5 bases at J, with 14 bases between the two ends. CDR1 and CDR2 from the germline V gene are SGHAT and FQNNGV. This TCR was sampled from a man aged 18 to 29 in good health. This chain connects TRBV11-2 to TRBJ1-6; D gene ambiguous. Input material: naive CD4+ T cells sorted from blood. Indicated subset: CD45RA+ positively selected. The CDR3 is CASSLDRPDNNSPLHF. In DNA, the CDR3 is TGTGCCAGCAGCTTGGATCGCCCAGACAATAATTCACCCCTCCACTTT.